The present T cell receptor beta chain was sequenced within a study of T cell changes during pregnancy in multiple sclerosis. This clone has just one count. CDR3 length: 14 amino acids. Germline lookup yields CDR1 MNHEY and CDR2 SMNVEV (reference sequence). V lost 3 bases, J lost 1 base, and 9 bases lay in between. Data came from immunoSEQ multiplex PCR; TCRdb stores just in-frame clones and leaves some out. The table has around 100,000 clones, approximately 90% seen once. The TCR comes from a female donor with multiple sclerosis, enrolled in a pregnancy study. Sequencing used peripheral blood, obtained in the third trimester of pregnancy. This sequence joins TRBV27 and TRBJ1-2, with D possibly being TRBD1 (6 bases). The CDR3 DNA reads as TGTGCCAGCAGTTTGGGGGCTTATAACTATGGCTACACCTTC. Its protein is CASSLGAYNYGYTF.